This T cell receptor (beta chain) was identified during a study of cytomegalovirus exposure and HLA in healthy donors. PCR primers comprised 60 Vbeta and 13 Jbeta primers. TCRdb's table, derived via immunoSEQ multiplex PCR, lists solely in-frame clones and lacks some. Seen here are some 91,000 clones, around 80% observed once, and the top ten hold around 0.76%. The CDR3 runs 17 residues. V lost 8 bases and J 5 bases, leaving 25 bases between the germline ends. CDR1 WSHSY and CDR2 SAAADI come from the germline V gene. The sequencing input was PBMCs. This receptor was taken from a woman aged 55-70 years in good health and CMV-seronegative. This rearrangement joins TRBV10-2 to TRBJ2-1, with D perhaps matching TRBD2 (7 bases). The CDR3 DNA is TGCGCCAGCCTGGGGGCTAGCGGTTATCAGACTCACAATGAGCAGTTCTTC. Its protein is CASLGASGYQTHNEQFF.